This record covers a single T cell receptor (beta chain). Its antigen is currently not known. No base-level quality is on record; no much larger clone is a single base apart. The cohort comprised approximately 700 healthy bone marrow donors. All cohort members were sampled while nominally healthy, although unrecorded immune exposures were likely present. The donor was CMV seronegative and was included in the group of 352 seronegative cohort members. Each donor provided a peripheral blood sample, and peripheral blood mononuclear cells were used for TCR beta sequencing. Genomic DNA was extracted from the blood cell samples with the Qiagen DNeasy Blood Extraction Kit. The germline V gene (reference sequence) specifies MNHEY as CDR1 and SMNVEV as CDR2. A distance of 13 bases separates the germline ends of V and J, which lose 4 bases and 4 bases respectively. Spanning cysteine to phenylalanine, the CDR3 consists of 15 amino acids. Only the CDR3 DNA stays, 45 bases, in frame from base 1.

This entry comes from a study of cytomegalovirus exposure and HLA in healthy donors (dated by TCRdb to about 2017). The study in broad terms: According to an earlier analysis of several hundred of the donors, roughly 180 million T cells yielded 120 million or so unique TCR beta sequences and 276 Gb of sequence data. Roughly 290 gigabases of sequencing data and around 80 million unique TCR sequences made up an early release that covered approximately 620 HLA-typed donors. The genetic ancestry cluster associated with self-reported Caucasian donors included around four fifths of the 398 genotyped donors. The study aimed to test whether signatures of past pathogen exposure could be identified by cataloging public T cell receptors. Using immunosequencing, the study profiled T cell repertoires from approximately 700 subjects and related those repertoires to cytomegalovirus serostatus. A separate validation cohort of roughly 110 different subjects was used in addition to the 666-subject first cohort. To predict cytomegalovirus infection status, the study combined high-throughput TCR immunosequencing, statistical association of individual TCRs with disease status, and machine learning. A later analysis re-examined previously published TCR beta repertoires from around 670 donors and added high-resolution HLA genotyping to investigate patterns of TCR occurrence. In the later analysis, no new phenotypic data were used to find candidate immune exposures; instead, reliance was placed on TCR beta sequences and their occurrence across donors. An earlier analysis of roughly 600 of the donors used high-throughput TCR beta sequencing to judge whether each TCR beta V gene segment behaved as functional or pseudogenic. Donor age, sex, ethnicity and CMV serostatus were collected together with the repertoire data. In a later genetic analysis, genome-wide SNP genotypes for about three fifths of the roughly 670 donors were used, and that subset was treated as a discovery cohort. All discovery cohort repertoires had been generated on a single sequencing platform. HLA typing included class I and class II loci at four-digit resolution. Typing coverage varied by locus: roughly 620-640 donors for A, B, C, DRB1 and DQB1; approximately 500 for DQA1; 606 for DPA1; 400 to 480 for DPB1. About 5 DR-DQ haplotypes were handled as single units for association and clustering, since linkage in the cohort was strong. Among roughly 400 genotyped donors of the cohort, an average of about 240,000 unique TCR beta nucleotide sequences were sequenced per donor, roughly a sixth of them non-productive.

The library was produced with the immunoSEQ multiplex PCR assay. A mixture of 60 forward primers for TCR Vbeta segments and 13 reverse primers for TCR Jbeta segments was used in the multiplex PCR. The CDR3 region of rearranged TCR beta genes was amplified from genomic DNA by a multiplex PCR assay. The amplified TCR beta libraries were sequenced on the Illumina HiSeq System as 87-base-pair reads. The published analysis was carried out like this. A later analysis tallied approximately 87 million unique TCR beta chains across the 700 or so repertoires, and about 12 million of those chains were shared by two or more donors. Raw reads were error-corrected and collapsed into unique sequences by a nearest-neighbor algorithm in which closely related sequences were merged to remove PCR and sequencing errors. Alignment of CDR3 sequences to IMGT reference sequences was used to assign V, D and J gene segments. For a sequence to be retained, a match of at least six nucleotides was required to both a V gene segment and a J gene segment. Rearrangements were called productive when the CDR3 lacked stop codons and stayed in frame with V and J; all others were non-productive. CDR3 was defined by IMGT convention, running from the second conserved V-encoded cysteine to the conserved J-encoded phenylalanine. The earlier analysis of a few hundred of the donors excluded sequences that lacked an unambiguous match to a single V gene segment. An earlier analysis of almost 600 of the donors classified V segments as functional when productive rearrangements were above 56.7% and as segregating when the standard deviation between donors was above 5%. A statistical classification framework was built to diagnose cytomegalovirus status from the catalog of TCR beta chain sequences. In a later analysis, TCR nucleotide sequences were compared against IMGT/GENE-DB human TR gene sequences so that V and J genes could be assigned. The TCRdist pipeline was used in a later analysis to assign CDR3 sequences and most-parsimonious VDJ recombination scenarios. In a later analysis, each TCR beta chain was defined by its CDR3 amino acid sequence together with its V-gene family, and reads lacking a unique V-gene family were excluded. A later analysis removed roughly 590 highly shared, low-generation-probability nucleotide sequences to deal with suspected cross-contamination and a sequencing artifact. For each public chain, a later analysis derived a clonal expansion index from normalized ranks of inferred template counts within each repertoire. In a later analysis, generation probabilities were computed using a VDJ recombination model fitted to out-of-frame rearrangements, and the results were checked against IGoR. A later analysis scored TCR-TCR, TCR-HLA and TCR-CMV co-occurrence with hypergeometric tests, applying a repertoire-size bias correction to TCR pairs. False discovery rates were estimated in a later analysis by permuting HLA or CMV assignments 20 times. A later analysis grouped co-occurring TCRs with DBSCAN, adding TCRdist sequence similarity when clustering within HLA-allele-positive subsets. Repertoires with fewer than 30,000 or more than 120,000 public chains, plus five repertoires with anomalous nucleotide sharing, were excluded from co-occurrence clustering. TCRdb re-hosts the immuneACCESS table, in-frame sequences only. Its copies lack some clones; in the studies checked, an unresolved V gene accounts for under half of them, and the cause for the rest is not known. The V and J calls and clone size were taken over from that table, and D and trimming were inferred from the DNA. A total of roughly 150,000 clones appear in this sample, around 76% of them only once. The ten biggest clones cover approximately 1% of the sample.

Paper-wide results and their limitations: The study listed approximately 150 TCR beta chains as associated with cytomegalovirus. A group of highly shared sequence variants was considered likely to be a technical artifact of the sequencing pipeline. A later analysis reported that several top co-occurrence clusters appeared linked to parvovirus B19, influenza, CMV and Epstein-Barr virus. A further reported finding was that TCR beta sequences accurately predicted the HLA-A and HLA-B alleles for most subjects in the first cohort. In vitro tests confirmed that a few of the cytomegalovirus-associated TCR beta chains recognize cytomegalovirus antigens. Only TCR beta chains were sequenced in this cohort, and the absence of alpha or paired-chain data limited detectable features. Because the 87-base-pair reads could not distinguish some IMGT-functional V segments, including TRBV6-2 and TRBV6-3, those segments were excluded. Compared with equally common non-associated chains, HLA-associated TCR beta chains in a later analysis were more clonally expanded and had lower generation probabilities. Strong co-occurrence of HLA alleles, especially DR and DQ, made assigning TCR associations to individual alleles difficult. An association between a missense DCLRE1C variant and V-gene and J-gene trimming of TCR beta chains was found in a later genetic analysis and replicated in an independent cohort. Because counts were too low, more than 15 rarely observed V segments, including chromosome 9 orphons, were excluded from the earlier analysis of a few hundred of the donors. A later genetic analysis reported fewer N-insertions in productive TCRs among donors in an Asian-associated ancestry cluster than the approximately 670-donor mean. In an earlier analysis of some 540 of the donors, most TCR beta V segments appeared in productive rearrangements about 87% or about 30% of the time, broadly matching IMGT annotations. Because HLA typing was missing for some donors at each locus, association tests included only the typed subset. The classifier was reported to diagnose cytomegalovirus status with high specificity and sensitivity in both the original and validation cohorts. A later analysis found that most CMV-associated TCR beta chains appeared HLA-restricted, with HLA associations seemingly driven largely by CMV exposure. Immune exposure information for the cohort was limited to CMV serostatus. It was suggested by the authors that the approach could potentially be generalized to other disease states and immunological phenotypes. Linkage disequilibrium might explain the correlated functional status among segregating V segments, but an unknown experimental factor could not be ruled out. In a later analysis, TCR association rates were found to vary across HLA loci, with the most associated TCRs seen for DRB1 alleles and the fewest for HLA-C alleles. Sequencing depth was assumed to be roughly uniform across donors in the presence/absence analyses, though that assumption may not hold. In a later analysis, about 17,000 TCR beta sequences were associated with specific HLA alleles at a false discovery rate of 0.05. Most TCR sequences were seen in very few donors, while some public TCRs were found in many individuals.

This clonotype originated in a woman aged 40 to 50 in good health and CMV-seronegative. Sequenced input: PBMCs. Recombination joined TRBV27 with TRBJ1-4, with the D gene not clear enough to name. The sequenced DNA is TGTGCCAGCAGTTCACCCGGCCAGGTTAATGAAAAACTGTTTTTT. Translated, this gives CASSSPGQVNEKLFF.